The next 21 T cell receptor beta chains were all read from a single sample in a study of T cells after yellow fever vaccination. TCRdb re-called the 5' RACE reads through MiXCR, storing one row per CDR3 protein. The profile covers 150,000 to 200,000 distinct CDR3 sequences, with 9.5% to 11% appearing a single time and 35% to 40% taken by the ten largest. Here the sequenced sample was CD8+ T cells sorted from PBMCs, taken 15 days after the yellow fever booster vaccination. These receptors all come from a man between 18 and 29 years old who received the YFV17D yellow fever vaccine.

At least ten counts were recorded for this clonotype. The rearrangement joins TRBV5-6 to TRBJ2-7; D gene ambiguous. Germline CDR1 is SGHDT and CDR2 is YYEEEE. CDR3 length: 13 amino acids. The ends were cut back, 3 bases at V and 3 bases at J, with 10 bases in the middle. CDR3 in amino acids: CASSSTLNYEQYF. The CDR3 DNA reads TGTGCCAGCAGCTCGACACTGAACTACGAGCAGTACTTC.

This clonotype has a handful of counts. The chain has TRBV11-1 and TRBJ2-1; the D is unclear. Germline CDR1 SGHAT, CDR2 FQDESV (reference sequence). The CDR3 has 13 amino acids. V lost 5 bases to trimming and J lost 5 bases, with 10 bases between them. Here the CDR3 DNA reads TGTGCCAGCAGCCCCCCCAGCGACAATGAGCAGTTCTTC. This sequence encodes CASSPPSDNEQFF.

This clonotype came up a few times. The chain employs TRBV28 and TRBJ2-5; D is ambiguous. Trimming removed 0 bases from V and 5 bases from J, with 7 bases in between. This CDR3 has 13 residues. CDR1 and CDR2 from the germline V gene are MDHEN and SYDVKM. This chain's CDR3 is CASSLWGRETQYF. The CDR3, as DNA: TGTGCCAGCAGTTTATGGGGTAGGGAGACCCAGTACTTC. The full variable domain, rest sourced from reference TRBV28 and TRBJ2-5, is DVKVTQSSRYLVKRTGEKVFLECVQDMDHENMFWYRQDPGLGLRLIYFSYDVKMKEKGDIPEGYSVSREKKERFSLILESASTNQTSMYLCASSLWGRETQYFGPGTRLLVL.

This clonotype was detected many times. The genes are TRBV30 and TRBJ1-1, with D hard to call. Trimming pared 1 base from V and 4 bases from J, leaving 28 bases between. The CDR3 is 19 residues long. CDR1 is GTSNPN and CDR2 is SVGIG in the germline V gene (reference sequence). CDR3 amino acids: CAWSEQFKARTRWGTEAFF. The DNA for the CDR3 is TGTGCCTGGAGTGAACAGTTTAAGGCCAGGACGAGATGGGGCACTGAAGCTTTCTTT.

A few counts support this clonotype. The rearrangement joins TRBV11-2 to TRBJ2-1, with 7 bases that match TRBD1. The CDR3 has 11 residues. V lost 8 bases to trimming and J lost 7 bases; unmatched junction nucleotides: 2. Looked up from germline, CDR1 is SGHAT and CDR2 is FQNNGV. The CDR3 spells CASEGANEQFF. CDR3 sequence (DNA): TGTGCCAGCGAGGGGGCAAATGAGCAGTTCTTC. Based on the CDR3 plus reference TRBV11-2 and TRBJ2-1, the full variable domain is EAGVAQSPRYKIIEKRQSVAFWCNPISGHATLYWYQQILGQGPKLLIQFQNNGVVDDSQLPKDRFSAERLKGVDSTLKIQPAKLEDSAVYLCASEGANEQFFGPGTRLTVL.

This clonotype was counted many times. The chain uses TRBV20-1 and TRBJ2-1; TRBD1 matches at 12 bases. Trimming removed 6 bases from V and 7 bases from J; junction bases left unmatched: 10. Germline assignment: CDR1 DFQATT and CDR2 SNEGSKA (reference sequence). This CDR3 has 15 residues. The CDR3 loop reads CSAPGQGAVWNEQFF. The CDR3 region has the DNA TGCAGTGCCCCGGGACAGGGGGCTGTGTGGAATGAGCAGTTCTTC.

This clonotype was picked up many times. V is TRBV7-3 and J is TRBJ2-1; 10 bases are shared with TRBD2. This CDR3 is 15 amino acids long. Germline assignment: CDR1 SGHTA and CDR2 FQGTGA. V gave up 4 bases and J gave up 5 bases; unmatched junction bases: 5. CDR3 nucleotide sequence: TGTGCCAGCAGCTCAAGGGGACTAGCGAACAATGAGCAGTTCTTC. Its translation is CASSSRGLANNEQFF.

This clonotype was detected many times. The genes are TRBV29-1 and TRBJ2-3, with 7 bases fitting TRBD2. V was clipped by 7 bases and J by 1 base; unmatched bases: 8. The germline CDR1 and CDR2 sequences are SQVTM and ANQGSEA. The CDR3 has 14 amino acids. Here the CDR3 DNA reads TGCAGCGCCCCAGCGGGGCGGCGCACAGATACGCAGTATTTT. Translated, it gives CSAPAGRRTDTQYF.

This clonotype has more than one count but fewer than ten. In nucleotides, the CDR3 is TGCGCCAGCAGCCACACGGACTCCTCGGCCCTCCACTTT. This translates into CASSHTDSSALHF. The rearrangement links TRBV4-3 to TRBJ1-6, with unresolved D. Germline CDR1 and CDR2: LGHNA and YSLEER. CDR3 length: 13 residues. Trimming stripped 3 bases from V and 14 bases from J, with 14 bases between.

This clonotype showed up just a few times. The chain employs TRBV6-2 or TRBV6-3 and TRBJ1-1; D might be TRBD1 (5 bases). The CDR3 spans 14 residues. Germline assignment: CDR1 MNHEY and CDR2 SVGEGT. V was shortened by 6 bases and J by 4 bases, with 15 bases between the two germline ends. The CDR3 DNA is TGTGCCAGCAGCCCCTTTGGGGGGAGCACTGAAGCTTTCTTT. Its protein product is CASSPFGGSTEAFF.

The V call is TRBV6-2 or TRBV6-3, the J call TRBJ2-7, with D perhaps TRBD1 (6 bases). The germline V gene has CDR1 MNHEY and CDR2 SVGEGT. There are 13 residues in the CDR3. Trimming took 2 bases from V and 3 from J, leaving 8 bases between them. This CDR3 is CASSYPDSYEQYV. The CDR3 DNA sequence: TGTGCCAGCAGTTACCCGGACAGCTACGAGCAGTACGTC.

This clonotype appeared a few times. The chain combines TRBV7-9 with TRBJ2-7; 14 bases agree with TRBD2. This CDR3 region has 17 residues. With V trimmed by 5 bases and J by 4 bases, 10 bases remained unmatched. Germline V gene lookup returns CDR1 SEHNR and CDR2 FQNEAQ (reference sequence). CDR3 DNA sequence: TGTGCCAGCAGCGCGAGACCGGGACTAGCGGGGGTTTACGAGCAGTACTTC. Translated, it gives CASSARPGLAGVYEQYF.

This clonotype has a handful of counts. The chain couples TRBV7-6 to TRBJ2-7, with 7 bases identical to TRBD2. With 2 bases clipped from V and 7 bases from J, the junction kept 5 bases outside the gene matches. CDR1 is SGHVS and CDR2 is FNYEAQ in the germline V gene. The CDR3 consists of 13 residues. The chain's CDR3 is CASSLSGASEQYV. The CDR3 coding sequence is TGTGCCAGCAGCTTAAGCGGGGCTAGTGAGCAGTACGTC.

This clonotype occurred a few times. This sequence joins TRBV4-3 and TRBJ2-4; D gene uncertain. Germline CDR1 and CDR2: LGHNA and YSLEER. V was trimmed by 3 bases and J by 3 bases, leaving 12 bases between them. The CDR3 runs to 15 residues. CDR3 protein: CASSQDPQDKNIQYF. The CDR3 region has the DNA TGCGCCAGCAGCCAGGATCCTCAGGACAAAAACATTCAGTACTTC.

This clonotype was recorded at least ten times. For the CDR3, the DNA is TGCGCCAGCAGCCAAGATTTGATGGCTAGCGGGGGGCGGGGGAATGAGCAGTTCTTC. It translates to CASSQDLMASGGRGNEQFF. The chain links TRBV4-3 to TRBJ2-1, with TRBD2 matching 11 bases. The CDR3 runs to 19 residues. The V gene's germline CDR1 is LGHNA and CDR2 YSLEER. V was pared by 0 bases and J by 7 bases, with 14 bases of the junction left unmatched.

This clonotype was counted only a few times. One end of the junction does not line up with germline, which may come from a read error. CDR3 sequence reads: CASRLGDGPQHF. Here the CDR3 DNA reads TGTGCCAGCAGATTGGGGGATGGGCCCCAGCATTTT. This sequence joins TRBV5-6 and TRBJ1-5; D possibly corresponds to TRBD1 (5 bases). This CDR3 is built from 12 residues. Germline lookup yields CDR1 SGHDT and CDR2 YYEEEE.

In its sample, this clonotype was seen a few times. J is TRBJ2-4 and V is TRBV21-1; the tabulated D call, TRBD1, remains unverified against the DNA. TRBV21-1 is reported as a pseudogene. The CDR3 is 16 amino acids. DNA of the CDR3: TGTGCCAGCAGCAAAAATGGGGGGTGTACCAAAAACATTCAGTACTTC. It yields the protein CASSKNGGCTKNIQYF.

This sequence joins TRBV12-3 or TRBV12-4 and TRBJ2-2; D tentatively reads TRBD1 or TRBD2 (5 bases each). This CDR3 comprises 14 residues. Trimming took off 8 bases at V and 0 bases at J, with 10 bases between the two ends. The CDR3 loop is CASVGTANTGELFF. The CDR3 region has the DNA TGTGCCAGCGTTGGGACCGCGAACACCGGGGAGCTGTTTTTT.

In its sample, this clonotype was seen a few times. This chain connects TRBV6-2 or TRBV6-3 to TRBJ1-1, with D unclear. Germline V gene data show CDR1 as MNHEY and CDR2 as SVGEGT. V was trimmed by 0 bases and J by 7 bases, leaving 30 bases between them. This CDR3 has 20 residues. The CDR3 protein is CASSYSFGYGVPGIGDEAFF. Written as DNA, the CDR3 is TGTGCCAGCAGTTACTCGTTCGGATACGGGGTCCCCGGGATCGGGGATGAAGCTTTCTTT.

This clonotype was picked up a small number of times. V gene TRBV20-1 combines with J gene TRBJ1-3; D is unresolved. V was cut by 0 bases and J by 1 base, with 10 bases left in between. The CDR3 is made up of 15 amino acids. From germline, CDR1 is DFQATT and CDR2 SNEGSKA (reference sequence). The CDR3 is CSAREIDLSGNTIYF. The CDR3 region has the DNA TGCAGTGCTAGAGAGATTGATCTGTCTGGAAACACCATATATTTT.

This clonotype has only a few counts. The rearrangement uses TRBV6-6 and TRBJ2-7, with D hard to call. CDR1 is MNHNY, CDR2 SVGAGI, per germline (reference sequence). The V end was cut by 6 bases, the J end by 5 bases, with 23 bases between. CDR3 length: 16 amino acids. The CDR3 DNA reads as TGTGCCAGCAGCCCACGTCGGGCCGACTTTCCTCACGAGCAGTACTTC. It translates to CASSPRRADFPHEQYF.